These 17 T cell receptor beta chains were all obtained from the same sample, sequenced in a study of blood T cell repertoires in COVID-19. Profiling relied on immunoSEQ multiplex PCR, and the TCRdb table lists in-frame clones only, not all of them. The table includes a few hundred thousand clones, roughly 84% detected once. The sequencing sample was made of peripheral blood. The receptors shown here come from a woman in her late teens or twenties with acute or convalescent COVID-19.

On this clone itself: Compared with germline, one end of the junction differs, possibly owing to a read error. The genes are TRBV18 and TRBJ2-7; 12 bases are shared with TRBD1. Germline V gene data show CDR1 as KGHSH and CDR2 as LQKENI. This CDR3 contains 13 residues. CDR3 nucleotide sequence: TGTGCCAGCTCACCAGGGACAGGGGGCGAGGAGTACTTC. Translating gives CASSPGTGGEEYF.

In nucleotides, the CDR3 is TGTGCCAGCTCACCGGCGGCGGGAGGGTCAAACACCGGGGAGCTGTTTTTT. Translating gives CASSPAAGGSNTGELFF. The chain recombines TRBV18 with TRBJ2-2; 9 nucleotides align to TRBD2. The germline gives CDR1 KGHSH, CDR2 LQKENI. With V trimmed by 3 bases and J by 2 bases, 7 bases remained unmatched. The CDR3 runs to 17 residues.

Here the CDR3 reads CAWSPGTAFLETQYF. The CDR3 DNA follows: TGTGCCTGGAGTCCCGGGACAGCCTTCCTAGAGACCCAGTACTTC. The chain combines TRBV30 with TRBJ2-5, with 7 bases fitting TRBD1. The CDR3 is made up of 15 amino acids. Germline trimming cut 2 bases from V and 4 bases from J; bases unmatched to any gene: 10. Germline CDR1 GTSNPN, CDR2 SVGIG (reference sequence).

The chain employs TRBV29-1 and TRBJ2-6; no reliable D call. The V and J ends lost 3 bases and 0 bases respectively, with 12 bases between them. CDR1 is SQVTM, CDR2 ANQGSEA, per germline. The CDR3 covers 16 residues. CDR3 DNA: TGCAGCGTTGATACCAGCCTAGACTCTGGGGCCAACGTCCTGACTTTC. Translating gives CSVDTSLDSGANVLTF.

The CDR3 sequence: CASSPGRVSGSLRNEQFF. Here the CDR3 DNA reads TGTGCCAGCAGCCCCGGGCGGGTTAGCGGGAGTCTTAGAAATGAGCAGTTCTTC. The chain combines TRBV7-2 with TRBJ2-1, with TRBD2 matching 9 bases. The J segment lost 7 bases and the V segment lost 5 bases, leaving 18 bases of the junction unmatched. Germline lookup yields CDR1 SGHTA and CDR2 FQGNSA. The CDR3 runs 18 residues. Drawing the rest from reference TRBV7-2 and TRBJ2-1, the complete variable domain is GAGVSQSPSNKVTEKGKDVELRCDPISGHTALYWYRQSLGQGLEFLIYFQGNSAPDKSGLPSDRFSAERTGGSVSTLTIQRTQQEDSAVYLCASSPGRVSGSLRNEQFFGPGTRLTVL.

This clone was recorded only once. V and J are TRBV6-5 and TRBJ1-5; weak D call: TRBD1 (5 bases). The CDR3 is made up of 14 amino acids. V shed 9 bases and J shed 4 bases, with 16 bases lying between them. In germline, CDR1 is MNHEY, CDR2 SVGAGI. CDR3 bases: TGTGCCAGTGAATTCGGGCAGGGTAATCAGCCCCAGCATTTT. Translated, it gives CASEFGQGNQPQHF.

The chain combines TRBV7-2 with TRBJ2-7; TRBD1 matches 7 bases. The CDR3 runs to 14 residues. The germline V gene has CDR1 SGHTA and CDR2 FQGNSA. Losses at the gene ends were 5 bases for V and 2 bases for J; bases not matched to a gene: 6. The DNA of the CDR3 is TGTGCCAGCAGCCCCCCGGGACAGACCTACGAGCAGTACTTC. Encoded protein: CASSPPGQTYEQYF. The full variable domain, completed using reference TRBV7-2 and TRBJ2-7, is GAGVSQSPSNKVTEKGKDVELRCDPISGHTALYWYRQSLGQGLEFLIYFQGNSAPDKSGLPSDRFSAERTGGSVSTLTIQRTQQEDSAVYLCASSPPGQTYEQYFGPGTRLTVT.

This clone was seen a few times. V gene TRBV6-1 combines with J gene TRBJ1-1; no clear D gene. CDR3 length: 14 amino acids. Trimming removed 3 bases from V and 0 bases from J, with 8 bases in between. The germline V gene has CDR1 MNHNS and CDR2 SASEGT. In DNA, the CDR3 is TGTGCCAGCAGTGACGAGGTAGTGAACACTGAAGCTTTCTTT. Amino acid sequence: CASSDEVVNTEAFF.

This clone has just one count. This chain joins TRBV18 and TRBJ2-2; 8 bases map to TRBD1. The trim removed 3 bases at V and 5 bases at J, leaving 2 bases unmatched. In germline, CDR1 is KGHSH, CDR2 LQKENI. The CDR3 runs to 14 residues. The CDR3 loop is CASSPTGETGELFF. CDR3 coding DNA: TGTGCCAGCTCACCGACAGGGGAAACCGGGGAGCTGTTTTTT.

The V gene is TRBV7-2, the J gene TRBJ1-2; 8 nucleotides agree with TRBD1. This CDR3 has 15 amino acids. From germline, CDR1 is SGHTA and CDR2 FQGNSA. The trim removed 3 bases at V and 4 bases at J, leaving 7 bases unmatched. CDR3 DNA: TGTGCCAGCAGCTTCCGGGACAGGAGCCCCTATGGCTACACCTTC. Translation: CASSFRDRSPYGYTF. The whole variable domain, remainder taken from reference TRBV7-2 and TRBJ1-2, is GAGVSQSPSNKVTEKGKDVELRCDPISGHTALYWYRQSLGQGLEFLIYFQGNSAPDKSGLPSDRFSAERTGGSVSTLTIQRTQQEDSAVYLCASSFRDRSPYGYTFGSGTRLTVV.

The genes are TRBV19 and TRBJ2-3; 8 nucleotides line up with TRBD1. Germline V lookup: CDR1 LNHDA, CDR2 SQIVND (reference sequence). With V trimmed by 10 bases and J by 6 bases, 12 bases remained unmatched. The CDR3 has 14 residues. CDR3 protein: CATSAGQAVDTQYF. DNA for the CDR3: TGTGCCACGTCGGCGGGACAGGCGGTCGATACGCAGTATTTT.

This chain connects TRBV5-1 to TRBJ2-2; D is uncertain. From germline, CDR1 is SGHRS and CDR2 YFSETQ. V was cut by 0 bases and J by 2 bases, with 8 bases left in between. This CDR3 comprises 15 residues. CDR3: CASSLAAGNTGELFF. CDR3 nucleotides: TGCGCCAGCAGCTTGGCGGCAGGTAACACCGGGGAGCTGTTTTTT.

The CDR3: CASSPDTFGPQHF. In DNA, the CDR3 is TGTGCCAGCTCACCCGACACGTTCGGCCCCCAGCATTTT. The V call is TRBV18, the J call TRBJ1-5; no firm D call. The length of the CDR3 is 13 residues. V was clipped by 3 bases and J by 10 bases, with 13 bases between them. Germline V gene sequence: CDR1 KGHSH, CDR2 LQKENI.

The chain has TRBV29-1 and TRBJ2-1, with TRBD2 matching over 9 bases. V dropped 5 bases and J dropped 6; count of bases not matched to a gene: 14. The length of the CDR3 is 16 residues. Germline V CDR1 and CDR2: SQVTM, ANQGSEA. The CDR3 DNA follows: TGCAGCGTTCCAGCATCCCTTAGCGGGAGTGGCAATGAGCAGTTCTTC. It translates to CSVPASLSGSGNEQFF.

J is TRBJ2-1 and V is TRBV6-5; 10 bases are a match to TRBD1. This CDR3 is 15 amino acids long. V shed 1 base and J 7 bases; nucleotides not matched to a gene: 4. Germline assignment: CDR1 MNHEY and CDR2 SVGAGI. CDR3 DNA sequence: TGTGCCAGCAGTTACTTGGGACAGGGGCGGAATGAGCAGTTCTTC. It specifies CASSYLGQGRNEQFF.

In DNA, the CDR3 is TGTGCCAGCAGCCAACGCGCTGATAGCCAAGAGACCCAGTACTTC. Residues: CASSQRADSQETQYF. The gene calls are TRBV16 and TRBJ2-5; D unresolved. The CDR3 contains 15 residues. Germline V gene lookup returns CDR1 KGHSY and CDR2 FQNENV. Trimming stripped 2 bases from V and 1 base from J, with 11 bases between.

This clone has a single count. V usage is TRBV25-1 and J usage is TRBJ2-5; 9 nucleotides align to TRBD1. CDR1 is MGHDK, CDR2 SYGVNS, per germline. J was trimmed by 0 bases and V by 1 base; bases with no gene match: 6. This CDR3 has 17 amino acids. The CDR3 loop is CASSESRDRVNQETQYF. The CDR3, as DNA: TGTGCCAGCAGTGAATCGAGGGACAGGGTTAACCAAGAGACCCAGTACTTC. The variable domain in full, completed from reference TRBV25-1 and TRBJ2-5, reads EADIYQTPRYLVIGTGKKITLECSQTMGHDKMYWYQQDPGMELHLIHYSYGVNSTEKGDLSSESTVSRIRTEHFPLTLESARPSHTSQYLCASSESRDRVNQETQYFGPGTRLLVL.